The sequence of this T cell receptor (beta chain) was determined in a study of blood T cell repertoires in COVID-19. The wider study: Sites in the United States, Italy and Spain provided acute and convalescent COVID-19 samples. In each case, the material was cDNA or gDNA derived from T cells, B-cell-depleted T cells, or PBMCs.

Trimming left V 0 bases short and J 3 bases short, with 12 bases between. Germline lookup yields CDR1 SGHDT and CDR2 YYEEEE. This CDR3 has 15 residues. Per the original methods: The assay estimated nucleated cells by amplifying reference gene primers. Libraries were prepared by immunoSEQ multiplex PCR; TCRdb keeps only in-frame clonotypes and omits some of them. V and J calls and clone size come straight from that table; D and trimming were deduced from the DNA. The sample yields about 110,000 clones, around 86% seen once. The receptor was derived from a man aged 35 to 55 with acute or convalescent COVID-19. The chain recombines TRBV5-6 with TRBJ2-5; D gene unclear. Sequencing was performed on peripheral blood. In DNA form, the CDR3 reads TGTGCCAGCAGCTTGGTAGGTAGGAGTGAAGAGACCCAGTACTTC. Translated, it gives CASSLVGRSEETQYF.